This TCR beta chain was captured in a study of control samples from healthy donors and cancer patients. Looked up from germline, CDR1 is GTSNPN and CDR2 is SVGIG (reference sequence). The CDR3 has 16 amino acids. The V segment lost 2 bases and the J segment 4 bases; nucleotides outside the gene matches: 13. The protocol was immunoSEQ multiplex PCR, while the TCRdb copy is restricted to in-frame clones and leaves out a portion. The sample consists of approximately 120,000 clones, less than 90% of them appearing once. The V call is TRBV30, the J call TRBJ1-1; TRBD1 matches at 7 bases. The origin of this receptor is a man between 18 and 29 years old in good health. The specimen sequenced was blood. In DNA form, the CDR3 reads TGTGCCTGGAGTTGGAGGGGGCCTAGTTTGGGCACTGAAGCTTTCTTT. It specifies CAWSWRGPSLGTEAFF.